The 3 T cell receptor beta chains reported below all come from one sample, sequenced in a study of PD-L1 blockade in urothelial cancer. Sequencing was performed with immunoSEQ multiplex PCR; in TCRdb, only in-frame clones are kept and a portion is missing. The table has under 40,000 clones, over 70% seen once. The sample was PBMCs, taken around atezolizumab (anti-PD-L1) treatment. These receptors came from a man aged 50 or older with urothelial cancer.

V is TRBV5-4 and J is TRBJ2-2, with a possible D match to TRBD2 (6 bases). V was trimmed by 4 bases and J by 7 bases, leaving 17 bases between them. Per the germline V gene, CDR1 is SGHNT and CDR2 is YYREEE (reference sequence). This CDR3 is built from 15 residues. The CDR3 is CASSDLGRKNGELFF. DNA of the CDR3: TGTGCCAGCAGCGATCTCGGGAGAAAGAACGGGGAGCTGTTTTTT.

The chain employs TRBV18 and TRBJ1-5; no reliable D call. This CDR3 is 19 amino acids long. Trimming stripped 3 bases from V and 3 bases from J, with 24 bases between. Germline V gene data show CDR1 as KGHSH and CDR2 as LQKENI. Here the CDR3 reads CASSPGFLSLGIPNQPQHF. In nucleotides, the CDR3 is TGTGCCAGCTCACCGGGCTTTCTAAGTCTTGGTATCCCCAATCAGCCCCAGCATTTT.

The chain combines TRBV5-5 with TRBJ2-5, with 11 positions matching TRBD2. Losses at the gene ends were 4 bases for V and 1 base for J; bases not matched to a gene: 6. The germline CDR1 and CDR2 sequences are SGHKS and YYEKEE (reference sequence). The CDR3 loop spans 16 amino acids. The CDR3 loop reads CASSPGTSGTQETQYF. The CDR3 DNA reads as TGTGCCAGCAGCCCGGGGACTAGCGGAACCCAAGAGACCCAGTACTTC. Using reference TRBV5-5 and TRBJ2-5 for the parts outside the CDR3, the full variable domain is DAGVTQSPTHLIKTRGQQVTLRCSPISGHKSVSWYQQVLGQGPQFIFQYYEKEERGRGNFPDRFSARQFPNYSSELNVNALLLGDSALYLCASSPGTSGTQETQYFGPGTRLLVL.